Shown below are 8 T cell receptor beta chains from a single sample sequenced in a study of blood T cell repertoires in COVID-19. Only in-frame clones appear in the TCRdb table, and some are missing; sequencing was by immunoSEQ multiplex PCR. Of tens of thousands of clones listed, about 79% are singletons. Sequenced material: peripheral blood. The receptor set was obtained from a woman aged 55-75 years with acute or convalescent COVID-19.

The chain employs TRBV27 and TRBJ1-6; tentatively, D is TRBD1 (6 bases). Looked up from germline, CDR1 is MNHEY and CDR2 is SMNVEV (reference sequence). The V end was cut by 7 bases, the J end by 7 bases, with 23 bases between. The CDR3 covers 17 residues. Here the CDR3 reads CASTPRGGAIQNSPLHF. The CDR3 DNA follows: TGTGCCAGCACTCCCCGCGGGGGCGCAATTCAAAATTCACCCCTCCACTTT.

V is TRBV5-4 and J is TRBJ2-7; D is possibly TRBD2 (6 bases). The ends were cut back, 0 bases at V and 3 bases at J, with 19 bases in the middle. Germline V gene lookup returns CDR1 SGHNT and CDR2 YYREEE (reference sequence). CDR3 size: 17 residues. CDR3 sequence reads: CASSLGGGPRMNYEQYF. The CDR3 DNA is TGTGCCAGCAGCTTGGGAGGAGGGCCCAGAATGAACTACGAGCAGTACTTC.

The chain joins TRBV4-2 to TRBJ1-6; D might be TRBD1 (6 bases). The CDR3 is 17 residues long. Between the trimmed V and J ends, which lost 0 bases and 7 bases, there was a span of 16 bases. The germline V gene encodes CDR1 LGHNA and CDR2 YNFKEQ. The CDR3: CASSQEYTGLGNSPLHF. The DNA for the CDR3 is TGTGCCAGCAGCCAAGAATACACAGGGTTGGGAAATTCACCCCTCCACTTT.

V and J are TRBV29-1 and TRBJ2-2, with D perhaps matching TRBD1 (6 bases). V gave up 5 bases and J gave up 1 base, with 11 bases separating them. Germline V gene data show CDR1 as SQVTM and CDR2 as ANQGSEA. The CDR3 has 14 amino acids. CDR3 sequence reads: CSVLDSLNTGELFF. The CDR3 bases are TGCAGCGTTCTGGACAGTCTGAACACCGGGGAGCTGTTTTTT.

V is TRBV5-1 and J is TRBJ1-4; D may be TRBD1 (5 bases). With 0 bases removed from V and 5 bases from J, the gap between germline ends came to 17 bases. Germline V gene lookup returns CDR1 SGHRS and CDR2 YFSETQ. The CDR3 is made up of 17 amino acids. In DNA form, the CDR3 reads TGCGCCAGCAGCTTGGGCCGGCCAGGGACTTCGAATGAAAAACTGTTTTTT. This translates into CASSLGRPGTSNEKLFF.

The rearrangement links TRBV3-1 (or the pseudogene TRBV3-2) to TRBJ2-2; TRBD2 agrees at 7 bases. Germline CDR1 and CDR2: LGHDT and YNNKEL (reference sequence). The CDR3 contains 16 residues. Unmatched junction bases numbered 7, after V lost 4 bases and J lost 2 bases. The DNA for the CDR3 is TGTGCCAGCAGCCCCGGGCTAGCGGTTAACACCGGGGAGCTGTTTTTT. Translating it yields CASSPGLAVNTGELFF.

CDR3 residues: CASSYGSRSYGYTF. In nucleotides, the CDR3 is TGTGCCAGCAGTTACGGATCAAGGAGTTATGGCTACACCTTC. This chain joins TRBV6-5 and TRBJ1-2; D remains ambiguous. V was shortened by 2 bases and J by 5 bases, with 12 bases between the two germline ends. This CDR3 spans 14 amino acids. CDR1 and CDR2 (germline): MNHEY, SVGAGI.

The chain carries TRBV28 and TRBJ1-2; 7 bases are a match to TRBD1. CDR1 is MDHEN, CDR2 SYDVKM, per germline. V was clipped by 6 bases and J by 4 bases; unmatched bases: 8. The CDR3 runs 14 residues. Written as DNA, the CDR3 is TGTGCCAGCAGACCGACAGGGCAGGGCTATGGCTACACCTTC. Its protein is CASRPTGQGYGYTF.